This T cell receptor (beta chain) was sequenced in a study of T-cell memory formation after mild COVID-19. General study results and limits: Clones which contracted sat mainly in CM and EM if CD4+, and in EMRA if CD8+. Proof of SARS-CoV-2 specificity was absent for the second-wave clones that crested on day 37.

CDR3 length: 13 amino acids. Germline V gives CDR1 SNHLY, CDR2 FYNNEI. The V end lost 6 bases, the J end lost 0 bases, and 8 bases lay between the germline ends. TCRdb processed the 5' RACE reads anew with MiXCR; each CDR3 protein has one entry. This table has 550,000 to 600,000 distinct CDR3 sequences, approximately 15% appearing once. This clonotype was counted many times. No antigen is known for it. The source is an adult woman who had mild COVID-19 (a few samples of this study predate the infection). Cell type and time point are not known. Input material: PBMCs or a T cell subset sorted from them (not recorded which). This rearrangement joins TRBV2 to TRBJ1-1; D unresolved. The DNA of the CDR3 is TGTGCCAGCAGCGAGCGAATGAACACTGAAGCTTTCTTT. It yields the protein CASSERMNTEAFF. Combining the CDR3 with reference TRBV2 and TRBJ1-1 gives the whole variable domain EPEVTQTPSHQVTQMGQEVILRCVPISNHLYFYWYRQILGQKVEFLVSFYNNEISEKSEIFDDQFSVERPDGSNFTLKIRSTKLEDSAMYFCASSERMNTEAFFGQGTRLTVV.